What follows are 20 T cell receptor beta chains derived from one specimen sequenced in a study of Graves' ophthalmopathy and Graves' hyperthyroidism. Researchers took RNA transcripts and amplified TCR beta CDR3 regions from them. First-round RT-PCR used HTBI primers; second-round multiplex PCR followed. TCRdb recomputed calls from the multiplex PCR reads with MiXCR, one row per CDR3 protein. The sample comprises 200,000 to 250,000 distinct CDR3 sequences, about a fifth of which are singletons, and approximately 40% rests with the top ten. The sequenced sample consisted of peripheral blood. These receptors all stem from a woman between 45 and 60 years old with Graves' ophthalmopathy.

J is TRBJ2-7 and V is TRBV24-1, with a tentative D call TRBD1 (6 bases). The CDR3 has 15 residues. The germline gives CDR1 KGHDR, CDR2 SFDVKD. The V and J ends lost 9 bases and 0 bases respectively, with 17 bases between them. The CDR3 DNA follows: TGTGCCACCCAGGTGCCAGCGGACAGCTCCTACGAGCAGTACTTC. This translates into CATQVPADSSYEQYF.

As to this clonotype: A much bigger clone sits one base away, suggesting this may be a read error. The V and J genes are TRBV28 and TRBJ1-1; D is perhaps TRBD1 (5 bases). CDR3 length: 12 residues. The V gene's germline CDR1 is MDHEN and CDR2 SYDVKM. DNA of the CDR3: TGTACCAGCATCGGGGGGGAGCCTGAAGCTTTCTTT. Translated, it gives CTSIGGEPEAFF. Based on the CDR3 plus reference TRBV28 and TRBJ1-1, the full variable domain is DVKVTQSSRYLVKRTGEKVFLECVQDMDHENMFWYRQDPGLGLRLIYFSYDVKMKEKGDIPEGYSVSREKKERFSLILESASTNQTSMYLCTSIGGEPEAFFGQGTRLTVV.

This clonotype was seen many times. The chain combines TRBV6-1 with TRBJ2-7; D ambiguous. CDR1 and CDR2 (germline): MNHNS, SASEGT. V lost 5 bases and J lost 5, with 13 bases in between. CDR3 length: 13 residues. CDR3 sequence: CASSTPPRNEQYF. The CDR3 nucleotides read TGTGCCAGCAGTACCCCTCCCAGGAACGAGCAGTACTTC.

At least ten counts were recorded for this clonotype. The chain is built from TRBV18 and TRBJ1-1, with D possibly being TRBD1 (5 bases). This CDR3 is built from 16 residues. With 3 bases removed from V and 3 bases from J, the gap between germline ends came to 17 bases. The germline gives CDR1 KGHSH, CDR2 LQKENI. The CDR3 DNA reads as TGTGCCAGCTCACCCCCGAGGGCAGGGATGTACACTGAAGCTTTCTTT. Its translation: CASSPPRAGMYTEAFF.

The sample holds one count of this clonotype. The chain couples TRBV12-5 to TRBJ1-1; no firm D call. Germline lookup yields CDR1 LGHNT and CDR2 FRNRAP. The CDR3 loop spans 13 amino acids. Trimming removed 1 base at V and 0 bases at J, with 3 bases between. This CDR3 is CASGLGLNTEAFF. The CDR3 nucleotides are TGTGCTAGTGGTTTGGGTTTGAACACTGAAGCTTTCTTT.

The table lists this clonotype with many counts. The chain is built from TRBV19 and TRBJ2-7; D is perhaps TRBD1 or TRBD2 (6 bases each). CDR3 length: 16 residues. The germline V and J ends were trimmed by 4 bases and 6 bases, with 22 bases remaining between them. The germline V gene has CDR1 LNHDA and CDR2 SQIVND (reference sequence). The CDR3 bases are TGTGCCAGTAGTAGGTACACAGGGCGGGACCCGGGCGAGCAGTACTTC. Translating gives CASSRYTGRDPGEQYF. Together with reference TRBV19 and TRBJ2-7, the CDR3 gives the full variable domain: DGGITQSPKYLFRKEGQNVTLSCEQNLNHDAMYWYRQDPGQGLRLIYYSQIVNDFQKGDIAEGYSVSREKKESFPLTVTSAQKNPTAFYLCASSRYTGRDPGEQYFGPGTRLTVT.

This clonotype was picked up many times. The chain joins TRBV5-1 to TRBJ2-5; D is possibly TRBD1 (6 bases). V was clipped by 3 bases and J by 2 bases, with 8 bases between them. The CDR3 contains 13 residues. The germline gives CDR1 SGHRS, CDR2 YFSETQ. CDR3 sequence reads: CASSSTGQETQYF. The DNA of the CDR3 is TGCGCCAGCAGCTCAACAGGGCAAGAGACCCAGTACTTC. The full variable domain, its missing parts supplied by reference TRBV5-1 and TRBJ2-5, is KAGVTQTPRYLIKTRGQQVTLSCSPISGHRSVSWYQQTPGQGLQFLFEYFSETQRNKGNFPGRFSGRQFSNSRSEMNVSTLELGDSALYLCASSSTGQETQYFGPGTRLLVL.

This clonotype occurred many times. The V and J genes are TRBV4-1 and TRBJ1-2; 8 nucleotides align to TRBD1. Germline values: CDR1 MGHRA, CDR2 YSYEKL. After removal of 1 base from V and 7 bases from J, the junction contained 5 bases not matched to a gene. This CDR3 is 14 amino acids long. The CDR3 region is CASSQAGGVFGYTF. DNA for the CDR3: TGCGCCAGCAGCCAAGCAGGGGGCGTGTTTGGCTACACCTTC.

This clonotype was picked up many times. Since a much larger clone is just one base distant, this may be a read error. The chain joins TRBV6-5 to TRBJ2-7; tentatively, D is TRBD1 (6 bases). From germline, CDR1 is MNHEY and CDR2 SVGAGI. Trimming cost V 2 bases and J 6 bases, with 17 bases left between them. The CDR3 has 15 residues. CDR3 DNA sequence: TGTGCCAGCAGTTACCACCCAGAACAGGGTAGCGAGCAGTACTTC. It is translated as CASSYHPEQGSEQYF.

This clonotype was recorded at least ten times. This chain connects TRBV6-1 to TRBJ2-7; TRBD2 is a possible D gene (5 bases). This CDR3 has 12 amino acids. CDR1 and CDR2 from the germline V gene are MNHNS and SASEGT. The V gene lost 7 bases and the J gene lost 7 bases, with 14 bases spanning the gap. CDR3 DNA sequence: TGTGCCAGCAAGCTAGAGAGGAGGGAGCAGTACTTC. Translation: CASKLERREQYF.

Remarks on this clonotype: One end of the junction does not line up with germline, which may come from a read error. The V gene is TRBV7-2, the J gene TRBJ2-5; tentative D call: TRBD2 (5 bases). CDR1 and CDR2 from the germline V gene are SGHTA and FQGNSA. This CDR3 comprises 14 residues. The DNA of the CDR3 is TGTGCCAGCGGTCCGCCCGGACTTCAAGAGACACAGTACTTC. It encodes CASGPPGLQETQYF.

This clonotype was counted at least ten times. The V and J genes are TRBV2 and TRBJ2-7, with TRBD2 matching over 8 bases. Germline V gene sequence: CDR1 SNHLY, CDR2 FYNNEI. The CDR3 sequence is 16 residues long. The junction had 13 bases not matched to a gene; V was cut back by 7 bases and J by 2 bases. The CDR3: CASKRASGSWPYEQYF. The CDR3 coding sequence is TGTGCCAGCAAGAGGGCCAGCGGGAGTTGGCCCTACGAGCAGTACTTC.

Many counts were recorded for this clonotype. The chain recombines TRBV19 with TRBJ2-5; D perhaps matches TRBD1 (5 bases). V gave up 4 bases and J gave up 1 base, with 13 bases separating them. Per germline, CDR1 LNHDA and CDR2 SQIVND (reference sequence). CDR3 length equals 15 residues. Here the CDR3 DNA reads TGTGCCAGTAGTAGTGGGGCCGCCGCCCAAGAGACCCAGTACTTC. It yields the protein CASSSGAAAQETQYF.

This clonotype was found many times. This chain links TRBV7-9 with TRBJ2-7; 11 nucleotides agree with TRBD1. After removal of 5 bases from V and 7 bases from J, the junction contained 7 bases not matched to a gene. The CDR3 has 14 residues. Looked up from germline, CDR1 is SEHNR and CDR2 is FQNEAQ (reference sequence). The CDR3 loop is CASSLGQGVWEQYF. The CDR3 DNA follows: TGTGCCAGCAGCCTGGGACAGGGGGTGTGGGAGCAGTACTTC. Supplemented by reference TRBV7-9 and TRBJ2-7, the full variable domain reads DTGVSQNPRHKITKRGQNVTFRCDPISEHNRLYWYRQTLGQGPEFLTYFQNEAQLEKSRLLSDRFSAERPKGSFSTLEIQRTEQGDSAMYLCASSLGQGVWEQYFGPGTRLTVT.

This CDR3 reads CASYPGNSNQPQHF. Written as DNA, the CDR3 is TGTGCCAGTTACCCGGGAAATAGCAATCAGCCCCAGCATTTT. The V and J genes are TRBV6-1 and TRBJ1-5; D is unclear. Trimming took off 9 bases at V and 0 bases at J, with 12 bases between the two ends. This CDR3 has 14 amino acids. CDR1 MNHNS and CDR2 SASEGT come from the germline V gene.

The table lists this clonotype with many counts. CDR3 in DNA: TGTGCCAGCAGGGGCGGGACAGGGGGCGCTTCAGGCAATCAGCCCCAGCATTTT. This codes for CASRGGTGGASGNQPQHF. This sequence joins TRBV6-2 or TRBV6-3 and TRBJ1-5; the match to TRBD1 covers 12 bases. Germline V lookup: CDR1 MNHEY, CDR2 SVGEGT. Germline trimming cut 6 bases from V and 2 bases from J; bases unmatched to any gene: 11. The CDR3 loop spans 18 amino acids.

This clonotype was found many times. The genes are TRBV27 and TRBJ1-5; 7 bases agree with TRBD1. The length of the CDR3 is 14 residues. CDR1 MNHEY and CDR2 SMNVEV come from the germline V gene (reference sequence). V trimming: 5 bases; J trimming: 4 bases; junction bases outside the gene matches: 5. CDR3 region: CASSLSGQNQPQHF. As DNA, the CDR3 is TGTGCCAGCAGTCTTTCGGGACAGAATCAGCCCCAGCATTTT.

This clonotype showed up many times. The chain recombines TRBV28 with TRBJ1-5, with 10 bases aligning to TRBD1. V lost 6 bases and J lost 7; bases outside the gene matches: 9. The CDR3 is made up of 15 amino acids. CDR1 is MDHEN and CDR2 is SYDVKM in the germline V gene. The CDR3 bases are TGTGCCAGCAGACCACCGGGACAGGGGTTGCAGCCCCAGCATTTT. It codes for CASRPPGQGLQPQHF.

In its sample, this clonotype was seen many times. The chain joins TRBV6-1 to TRBJ2-7; the D gene is possibly TRBD1 (5 bases). The V gene's germline CDR1 is MNHNS and CDR2 SASEGT. V was pared by 2 bases and J by 0 bases, with 8 bases between. CDR3 size: 14 residues. CDR3: CASSERQGSYEQYF. DNA of the CDR3: TGTGCCAGCAGTGAACGGCAGGGCTCCTACGAGCAGTACTTC.

This clonotype was recorded a few times. The genes are TRBV11-2 and TRBJ1-2; 7 bases are shared with TRBD1. The V gene's germline CDR1 is SGHAT and CDR2 FQNNGV. The CDR3 spans 16 residues. Germline trimming cut 6 bases from V and 5 bases from J; bases unmatched to any gene: 15. The CDR3 region has the DNA TGTGCCAGCAGTTCCGGGACAGCTTTAGGAAGTTATGGCTACACCTTC. Its protein product is CASSSGTALGSYGYTF.